These 17 T cell receptor beta chains were sequenced from one sample in a study of cytomegalovirus exposure and HLA in healthy donors. Amplification used 60 Vbeta primers and 13 Jbeta primers. Sequencing used immunoSEQ multiplex PCR; TCRdb keeps in-frame clones, though not all of them. Among 180,000 or so clones listed, around three quarters were seen once. Sequenced sample: PBMCs. These receptors were obtained from a woman in her thirties in good health and CMV-seropositive.

The CDR3 coding sequence is TGTGCCAGTACCCGGAACACTGAAGCTTTCTTT. Its translation: CASTRNTEAFF. This chain joins TRBV19 and TRBJ1-1; D gene ambiguous. Trimming took 7 bases from V and 1 from J, leaving 4 bases between them. The CDR3 sequence is 11 residues long. Germline values: CDR1 LNHDA, CDR2 SQIVND (reference sequence).

This clone was recorded only once. The sample contains more than one DNA sequence encoding this CDR3. This chain joins TRBV15 and TRBJ2-1, with 13 bases that match TRBD2. Trimming removed 1 base from V and 5 bases from J; junction bases left unmatched: 2. The germline V gene encodes CDR1 LNHNV and CDR2 YYDKDF (reference sequence). The CDR3 totals 16 residues. The DNA of the CDR3 is TGTGCCACCAGCAGAGGACTAGCGGGGGGTAACAATGAGCAGTTCTTC. As protein: CATSRGLAGGNNEQFF.

V is TRBV29-1 and J is TRBJ1-4; no firm D call. V lost 2 bases, J lost 6 bases, and 10 bases lay in between. From germline, CDR1 is SQVTM and CDR2 ANQGSEA. The CDR3 totals 13 residues. The CDR3 spells CSVESAGDEKLFF. The CDR3 DNA reads as TGCAGCGTTGAATCGGCGGGAGATGAAAAACTGTTTTTT.

The chain uses TRBV5-4 and TRBJ1-2; 9 positions match TRBD1. This CDR3 comprises 14 residues. Germline CDR1 is SGHNT and CDR2 is YYREEE (reference sequence). With V trimmed by 7 bases and J by 2 bases, 6 bases remained unmatched. The CDR3 reads CASRNGTGNYGYTF. In nucleotides, the CDR3 is TGTGCCAGCCGTAACGGGACAGGGAACTATGGCTACACCTTC.

The gene calls are TRBV19 and TRBJ2-5, with 14 bases fitting TRBD2. The last part of the DNA fits TRBJ2-7 better; the J call may be wrong. Germline CDR1 reads LNHDA; CDR2 reads SQIVND (reference sequence). The CDR3 loop spans 20 amino acids. CDR3 sequence reads: CASSPIPGLAGVRRGYEQYF. CDR3 coding DNA: TGTGCCAGTAGTCCAATCCCGGGACTAGCGGGAGTAAGGCGAGGGTACGAGCAGTACTTC.

V and J are TRBV28 and TRBJ1-2, with 8 nucleotides matching TRBD1. The CDR3 runs to 13 residues. Germline V gene lookup returns CDR1 MDHEN and CDR2 SYDVKM. V dropped 6 bases and J dropped 7; count of bases not matched to a gene: 7. The CDR3 region is CASRQTGAVGYTF. CDR3 in DNA: TGTGCCAGCAGACAGACAGGGGCGGTTGGCTACACCTTC.

This clone appeared once. The chain is built from TRBV6-1 and TRBJ1-5, with D tentatively TRBD1 (5 bases). Trimming removed 6 bases at V and 12 bases at J, with 21 bases between. There are 14 residues in the CDR3. Germline V gene lookup returns CDR1 MNHNS and CDR2 SASEGT. CDR3 bases: TGTGCCAGCAGCCCACGCAACGGGGGGGGTAACCAGCATTTT. Translation gives CASSPRNGGGNQHF.

This clone has only one observation. This chain links TRBV27 with TRBJ2-4; 8 bases are shared with TRBD1. Trimming removed 6 bases from V and 8 bases from J; junction bases left unmatched: 6. The CDR3 contains 13 residues. Germline CDR1 and CDR2: MNHEY and SMNVEV (reference sequence). The CDR3, as DNA: TGTGCCAGCAGCATGAGACAGGGGCACATTCAGTACTTC. This gives the protein CASSMRQGHIQYF.

This chain uses TRBV6-1 with TRBJ2-7, with TRBD1 identical over 8 bases. The CDR3 runs to 13 residues. The V gene's germline CDR1 is MNHNS and CDR2 SASEGT. V lost 8 bases to trimming and J lost 8 bases; unmatched junction nucleotides: 11. CDR3 protein: CASLGQGSRKQYF. The CDR3 DNA is TGTGCCAGCCTTGGACAGGGTAGTCGGAAGCAGTACTTC.

This rearrangement joins TRBV9 to TRBJ2-5, with 9 nucleotides matching TRBD2. The V segment lost 0 bases and the J segment 5 bases; nucleotides outside the gene matches: 8. CDR1 is SGDLS, CDR2 YYNGEE, per germline. The CDR3 is 16 amino acids. In nucleotides, the CDR3 is TGTGCCAGCAGCGTAGCTGGCGGGGGGGCCGGGGAGACCCAGTACTTC. This codes for CASSVAGGGAGETQYF.

CDR3 nucleotides: TGTGCCAGCAGCCTATACAGGGGGCCGAGCGAGACCCAGTACTTC. It encodes CASSLYRGPSETQYF. V gene TRBV7-8 combines with J gene TRBJ2-5; TRBD1 aligns across 9 bases. The CDR3 is 15 amino acids. Losses at the gene ends were 5 bases for V and 5 bases for J; bases not matched to a gene: 9. From germline, CDR1 is SGHVS and CDR2 FQNEAQ.

Worth noting for this clone: This sample includes further DNA sequences coding for the same CDR3. The gene calls are TRBV5-6 and TRBJ2-5; D gene uncertain. The CDR3 is made up of 12 amino acids. Trimming stripped 0 bases from V and 5 bases from J, with 5 bases between. The germline CDR1 and CDR2 sequences are SGHDT and YYEEEE. CDR3 DNA: TGTGCCAGCAGCTTGGCCAGGGAGACCCAGTACTTC. Protein product: CASSLARETQYF.

This chain joins TRBV7-9 and TRBJ1-5; D is possibly TRBD1 (6 bases). Germline-derived CDR1 and CDR2 are SEHNR and FQNEAQ (reference sequence). The CDR3 totals 15 residues. Trimming took 2 bases from V and 9 from J, leaving 17 bases between them. In nucleotides, the CDR3 is TGTGCCAGCAGCTTAAAGGGGGACCCCCGGGGGCCCCAGCATTTT. Its protein product is CASSLKGDPRGPQHF.

The V call is TRBV5-1, the J call TRBJ2-2; TRBD2 aligns across 8 bases. The CDR3 is 16 residues long. The germline V gene encodes CDR1 SGHRS and CDR2 YFSETQ. The V and J ends lost 4 bases and 4 bases, in that order; junction bases with no gene match: 9. The CDR3 nucleotides are TGCGCCAGCAGCAGGACCGGGACTAGGGGCACCGGGGAGCTGTTTTTT. Translated, it gives CASSRTGTRGTGELFF.

The rearrangement uses TRBV6-5 and TRBJ1-1; tentatively, D is TRBD1 (5 bases). V was pared by 5 bases and J by 5 bases, with 12 bases between. The CDR3 runs 13 residues. CDR1 and CDR2 from the germline V gene are MNHEY and SVGAGI. CDR3: CASSGTGVTEAFF. CDR3 nucleotide sequence: TGTGCCAGCAGTGGGACGGGGGTGACTGAAGCTTTCTTT.

The chain carries TRBV29-1 and TRBJ2-7; TRBD1 matches at 9 bases. The CDR3 has 12 amino acids. V dropped 7 bases and J dropped 3; count of bases not matched to a gene: 4. Looked up from germline, CDR1 is SQVTM and CDR2 is ANQGSEA. The DNA of the CDR3 is TGCAGCGCCGGGACAGGGCTCTACGAGCAGTACTTC. Translation: CSAGTGLYEQYF.

This clone was recorded a few times. The chain joins TRBV27 to TRBJ2-2; D ambiguous. The germline CDR1 and CDR2 sequences are MNHEY and SMNVEV (reference sequence). The CDR3 covers 12 residues. Trimming removed 3 bases from V and 7 bases from J, with 6 bases in between. The CDR3 is CASSFPNGELFF. CDR3 sequence (DNA): TGTGCCAGCAGTTTCCCCAACGGGGAGCTGTTTTTT.